This is a list of T cell receptor beta chains from one sample in a study of T cell responses to AZD1222 COVID-19 vaccine. TCRdb's table, derived via immunoSEQ multiplex PCR, lists solely in-frame clones and lacks some. The sample gives 130,000 to 150,000 clones, roughly 88% of which show up once; approximately 5.6% is in the top ten. The source material was peripheral blood, sampled 28 days after the second dose of the MenACWY control vaccine. The receptors were gathered from an adult who received the MenACWY meningococcal vaccine as a control. Each CDR3 is given with its conserved first and last residue. The order of the fields is J gene, V gene, clone size, D gene, CDR3 DNA, CDR3 protein. The D gene is left open where the match is weak. Size is omitted from some rows. Given values are once, few, many or a class for expanded clones.

J gene: TRBJ2-1
V gene: TRBV4-3
clone size: -
D gene: -
CDR3 DNA: TGCGCCAGCAGCCAAGCCGGTGATGAGCAGTTCTTC
CDR3 protein: CASSQAGDEQFF

J gene: TRBJ1-2
V gene: TRBV7-3
clone size: -
D gene: -
CDR3 DNA: TGTGCCAGCAGCGTATCAGGGCGCAATGGCTACACCTTC
CDR3 protein: CASSVSGRNGYTF

J gene: TRBJ1-1
V gene: TRBV28
clone size: -
D gene: -
CDR3 DNA: TGTGCCAGCAGTTTAGACACTGAAGCTTTCTTT
CDR3 protein: CASSLDTEAFF

J gene: TRBJ1-6
V gene: TRBV4-1
clone size: -
D gene: -
CDR3 DNA: TGCGCCAGCAGCCAAGGCCTAAGCACGGGACCCCTCCACTTT
CDR3 protein: CASSQGLSTGPLHF

J gene: TRBJ2-4
V gene: TRBV30
clone size: -
D gene: -
CDR3 DNA: TGTGCCTGGAAGTCCGAACTAGCCAAAAACATTCAGTACTTC
CDR3 protein: CAWKSELAKNIQYF

J gene: TRBJ1-5
V gene: TRBV5-5
clone size: -
D gene: -
CDR3 DNA: TGTGCCAGCAGCTGGGCAGGGAGTCAGAATCAGCCCCAGCATTTT
CDR3 protein: CASSWAGSQNQPQHF

J gene: TRBJ1-1
V gene: TRBV18
clone size: -
D gene: -
CDR3 DNA: TGTGCCAGCTCACCCAGAAGCACTGAAGCTTTCTTT
CDR3 protein: CASSPRSTEAFF

J gene: TRBJ2-7
V gene: TRBV4-1
clone size: -
D gene: -
CDR3 DNA: TGCGCCAGCAGCCGCCACCCCCGGGACGAACAAAGGGAGCAGTACTTC
CDR3 protein: CASSRHPRDEQREQYF

J gene: TRBJ1-5
V gene: TRBV6-5
clone size: -
D gene: -
CDR3 DNA: TGTGCCAGCAGTTATTCAAATAATCAGCCCCAGCATTTT
CDR3 protein: CASSYSNNQPQHF

J gene: TRBJ2-3
V gene: TRBV5-1
clone size: -
D gene: TRBD2
CDR3 DNA: TGCGCCAGCAGCGCCGGACTAGCGGGAACAGCAGATACGCAGTATTTT
CDR3 protein: CASSAGLAGTADTQYF

J gene: TRBJ2-1
V gene: TRBV9
clone size: -
D gene: TRBD2
CDR3 DNA: TGTGCCAGCAGCAAACTAGCGGTGCCCTACAATGAGCAGTTCTTC
CDR3 protein: CASSKLAVPYNEQFF

J gene: TRBJ1-2
V gene: TRBV19
clone size: -
D gene: -
CDR3 DNA: TGTGCCAGTAGTGCAGACAGAGGGTCTAACTATGGCTACACCTTC
CDR3 protein: CASSADRGSNYGYTF

J gene: TRBJ2-5
V gene: TRBV19
clone size: -
D gene: -
CDR3 DNA: TGTGCCAGTAGTATGTCGGCGTACCAAGAGACCCAGTACTTC
CDR3 protein: CASSMSAYQETQYF

J gene: TRBJ1-6
V gene: TRBV28
clone size: -
D gene: TRBD1
CDR3 DNA: TGTGCCAGCAGGGGGTCGGGACAGCTTAATTCACCCCTCCACTTT
CDR3 protein: CASRGSGQLNSPLHF

J gene: TRBJ1-5
V gene: TRBV7-9
clone size: -
D gene: -
CDR3 DNA: TGTGCCAGCAGTACAGGAGGCAGAGGCAGCAATCAGCCCCAGCATTTT
CDR3 protein: CASSTGGRGSNQPQHF

J gene: TRBJ2-5
V gene: TRBV7-2
clone size: -
D gene: TRBD2
CDR3 DNA: TGTGCCAGCAGCTTTAAGCGGGACCCCCCCCAAGAGACCCAGTACTTC
CDR3 protein: CASSFKRDPPQETQYF

J gene: TRBJ2-6
V gene: TRBV19
clone size: -
D gene: -
CDR3 DNA: TGTGCCAGTAGTAGGGCCAACGTCCTGACTTTC
CDR3 protein: CASSRANVLTF

J gene: TRBJ2-1
V gene: TRBV4-2
clone size: -
D gene: -
CDR3 DNA: TGTGCCAGCAGCTCTCGACTCGTCTACAATGAGCAGTTCTTC
CDR3 protein: CASSSRLVYNEQFF

J gene: TRBJ2-1
V gene: TRBV28
clone size: -
D gene: -
CDR3 DNA: TGTGCCAGCAGTTTTCGGGACACCTACAATGAGCAGTTCTTC
CDR3 protein: CASSFRDTYNEQFF

J gene: TRBJ2-7
V gene: TRBV30
clone size: -
D gene: -
CDR3 DNA: TGTGCCTGGAGTCCCAAGGGCACCTACGAGCAGTACTTC
CDR3 protein: CAWSPKGTYEQYF

J gene: TRBJ1-3
V gene: TRBV19
clone size: few
D gene: -
CDR3 DNA: TGTGCCAGTAGTTTACAGGGACCAATTTTGAGGTATTTT
CDR3 protein: CASSLQGPILRYF

J gene: TRBJ1-5
V gene: TRBV24-1
clone size: few
D gene: -
CDR3 DNA: TGTGCCACCAGCGGTGGGGGGGGCAATCAGCCCCAGCATTTT
CDR3 protein: CATSGGGGNQPQHF

J gene: TRBJ2-1
V gene: TRBV21-1
clone size: -
D gene: -
CDR3 DNA: TGTGCCAGCAGCAAAGAAGGTCAGGCCCCAAGGAATGAGCAGTTCTTC
CDR3 protein: CASSKEGQAPRNEQFF

J gene: TRBJ1-1
V gene: TRBV15
clone size: -
D gene: -
CDR3 DNA: TGTGCCACCAGCAGAGATCGGGGGGACACTGAAGCTTTCTTT
CDR3 protein: CATSRDRGDTEAFF

J gene: TRBJ1-1
V gene: TRBV11-3
clone size: once
D gene: -
CDR3 DNA: TGTGCCAGCAGCTCAGGTTTCGCGAACACTGAAGCTTTCTTT
CDR3 protein: CASSSGFANTEAFF

J gene: TRBJ1-5
V gene: TRBV5-8
clone size: -
D gene: -
CDR3 DNA: TGTGCCAGCAGCTTGGTTGGATATAGCAATCAGCCCCAGCATTTT
CDR3 protein: CASSLVGYSNQPQHF

J gene: TRBJ1-6
V gene: TRBV30
clone size: -
D gene: -
CDR3 DNA: TGTGCCTGGAGAGGCAGGGCTAATTCACCCCTCCACTTT
CDR3 protein: CAWRGRANSPLHF

J gene: TRBJ2-7
V gene: TRBV5-1
clone size: -
D gene: TRBD1
CDR3 DNA: TGCGCCAGCAGCGCCTGGACAGGCGCCTCCTACGAGCAGTACTTC
CDR3 protein: CASSAWTGASYEQYF

J gene: TRBJ1-3
V gene: TRBV9
clone size: -
D gene: -
CDR3 DNA: TGTGCCAGCAGCGCCGACGCGCTCTCTGGAAACACCATATATTTT
CDR3 protein: CASSADALSGNTIYF

J gene: TRBJ1-4
V gene: TRBV27
clone size: -
D gene: TRBD1
CDR3 DNA: TGTGCCAGCAGCCCTCAGGGGGCCGAGGGTCCAACTAATGAAAAACTGTTTTTT
CDR3 protein: CASSPQGAEGPTNEKLFF

J gene: TRBJ2-1
V gene: TRBV10-1
clone size: -
D gene: -
CDR3 DNA: TGCGCCAGCAGAGGCTACGGGCTGTACTCCTACAATGAGCAGTTCTTC
CDR3 protein: CASRGYGLYSYNEQFF

J gene: TRBJ2-3
V gene: TRBV29-1
clone size: -
D gene: -
CDR3 DNA: TGCAGCGTTGGAACGCTAGGCGGGGATACGCAGTATTTT
CDR3 protein: CSVGTLGGDTQYF

J gene: TRBJ2-7
V gene: TRBV6-5
clone size: -
D gene: TRBD1
CDR3 DNA: TGTGCCAGCAGCCGGACAGGGATCGAGCAGTACTTC
CDR3 protein: CASSRTGIEQYF

J gene: TRBJ1-5
V gene: TRBV30
clone size: once
D gene: TRBD1
CDR3 DNA: TGTGCCTGGAGTGTATTTGGGACAGGGGAGGGTCAGCCCCAGCATTTT
CDR3 protein: CAWSVFGTGEGQPQHF

J gene: TRBJ2-7
V gene: TRBV6-2/TRBV6-3
clone size: -
D gene: -
CDR3 DNA: TGTGCCAGCAGTTACTCTGGCCGGCGTCAACCTAGAGAGCAGTACTTC
CDR3 protein: CASSYSGRRQPREQYF

J gene: TRBJ1-5
V gene: TRBV12-3/TRBV12-4
clone size: -
D gene: -
CDR3 DNA: TGTGCCAGCAGTTCAGGGGCTCAGCCCCAGCATTTT
CDR3 protein: CASSSGAQPQHF

J gene: TRBJ2-7
V gene: TRBV6-5
clone size: -
D gene: TRBD1
CDR3 DNA: TGTGCCAGCGGTCAGGGGGATACCTACGAGCAGTACTTC
CDR3 protein: CASGQGDTYEQYF

J gene: TRBJ1-1
V gene: TRBV11-3
clone size: few
D gene: TRBD1
CDR3 DNA: TGTGCCAGCAGCCCCCGGGGACAGGGGAAGACTGAAGCTTTCTTT
CDR3 protein: CASSPRGQGKTEAFF

J gene: TRBJ2-2
V gene: TRBV19
clone size: -
D gene: TRBD2
CDR3 DNA: TGTGCCAGTAGTATAGACCTAGCGGGAGCGAACACCGGGGAGCTGTTTTTT
CDR3 protein: CASSIDLAGANTGELFF

J gene: TRBJ2-6
V gene: TRBV7-6
clone size: -
D gene: TRBD1
CDR3 DNA: TGTGCCAGCAGCCCTCAGGGGGTCGCTGGGGCCAACGTCCTGACTTTC
CDR3 protein: CASSPQGVAGANVLTF

J gene: TRBJ2-7
V gene: TRBV19
clone size: -
D gene: TRBD2
CDR3 DNA: TGTGCCAGTGGACTAGCGGATTCCTACGAGCAGTACTTC
CDR3 protein: CASGLADSYEQYF

J gene: TRBJ2-5
V gene: TRBV7-9
clone size: once
D gene: -
CDR3 DNA: TGTGCCAGCAGCTTAGTGGTGGGAGAGACCCAGTACTTC
CDR3 protein: CASSLVVGETQYF

J gene: TRBJ1-2
V gene: TRBV2
clone size: -
D gene: -
CDR3 DNA: TGTGCCAGCAGCGGGACGGCTAACTATGGCTACACCTTC
CDR3 protein: CASSGTANYGYTF

J gene: TRBJ2-5
V gene: TRBV7-2
clone size: -
D gene: TRBD2
CDR3 DNA: TGTGCCAGCAGCTTCGGAGGACTAGCGGGGGCGTACCAAGAGACCCAGTACTTC
CDR3 protein: CASSFGGLAGAYQETQYF